This T cell receptor beta chain is from a study of T cell responses to AZD1222 COVID-19 vaccine. Study-level information: Second-dose schedules of about 4 or about 12 weeks were combined. Whole-study results and caveats: Within unmutated variant regions lay the reported targets of nearly half of spike-specific TCRs.

A remark on this clone: Antigen specificity is unknown.

Libraries were prepared by immunoSEQ multiplex PCR; TCRdb keeps only in-frame clonotypes and omits some of them. The data show over 95,000 clones, 80% to 90% seen once. There are 15 residues in the CDR3. V lost 4 bases to trimming and J lost 3 bases, with 16 bases between them. Germline assignment: CDR1 SGDLS and CDR2 YYNGEE. The TCR originated in an adult in good health. Material: peripheral blood, obtained on day 0 of AZD1222 vaccination. The chain recombines TRBV9 with TRBJ1-1; D is undetermined. The CDR3 coding sequence is TGTGCCAGCAGCCCCAAAGGTCTCCTCGACACTGAAGCTTTCTTT. It yields the protein CASSPKGLLDTEAFF. The full variable domain, rest sourced from reference TRBV9 and TRBJ1-1, is DSGVTQTPKHLITATGQRVTLRCSPRSGDLSVYWYQQSLDQGLQFLIQYYNGEERAKGNILERFSAQQFPDLHSELNLSSLELGDSALYFCASSPKGLLDTEAFFGQGTRLTVV.